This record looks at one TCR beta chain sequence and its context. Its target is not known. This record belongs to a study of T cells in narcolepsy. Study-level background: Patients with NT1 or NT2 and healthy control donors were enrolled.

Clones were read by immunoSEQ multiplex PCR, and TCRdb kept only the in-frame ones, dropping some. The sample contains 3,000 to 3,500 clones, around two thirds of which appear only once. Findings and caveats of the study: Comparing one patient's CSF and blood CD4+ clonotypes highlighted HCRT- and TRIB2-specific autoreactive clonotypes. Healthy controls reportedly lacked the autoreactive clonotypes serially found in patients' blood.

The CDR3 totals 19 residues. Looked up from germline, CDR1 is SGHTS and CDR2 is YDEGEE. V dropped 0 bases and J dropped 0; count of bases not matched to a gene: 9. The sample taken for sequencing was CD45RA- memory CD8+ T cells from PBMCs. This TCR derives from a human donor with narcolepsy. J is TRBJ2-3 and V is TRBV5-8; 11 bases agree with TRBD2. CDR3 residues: CASSLVSSGGPSSTDTQYF. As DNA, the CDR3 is TGTGCCAGCAGCTTGGTGTCTAGCGGGGGGCCTTCAAGCACAGATACGCAGTATTTT.